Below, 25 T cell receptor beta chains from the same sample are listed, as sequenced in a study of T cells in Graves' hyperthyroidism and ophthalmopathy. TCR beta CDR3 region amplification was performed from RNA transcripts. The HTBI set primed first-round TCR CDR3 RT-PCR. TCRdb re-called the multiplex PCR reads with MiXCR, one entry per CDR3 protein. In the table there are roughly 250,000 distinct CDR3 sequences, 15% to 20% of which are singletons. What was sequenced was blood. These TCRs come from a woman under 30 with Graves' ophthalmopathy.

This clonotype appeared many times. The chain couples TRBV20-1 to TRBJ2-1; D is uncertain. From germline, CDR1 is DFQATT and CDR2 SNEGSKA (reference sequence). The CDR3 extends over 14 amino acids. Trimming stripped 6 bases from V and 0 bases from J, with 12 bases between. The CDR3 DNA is TGCAGTGCACGCCTTCTAGACTCCTACAATGAGCAGTTCTTC. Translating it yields CSARLLDSYNEQFF.

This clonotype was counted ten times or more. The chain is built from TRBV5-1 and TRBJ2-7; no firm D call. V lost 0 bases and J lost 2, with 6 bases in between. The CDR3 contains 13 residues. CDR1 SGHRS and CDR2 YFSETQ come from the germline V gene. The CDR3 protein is CASSLAQTYEQYF. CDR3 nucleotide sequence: TGCGCCAGCAGCTTGGCCCAGACCTACGAGCAGTACTTC.

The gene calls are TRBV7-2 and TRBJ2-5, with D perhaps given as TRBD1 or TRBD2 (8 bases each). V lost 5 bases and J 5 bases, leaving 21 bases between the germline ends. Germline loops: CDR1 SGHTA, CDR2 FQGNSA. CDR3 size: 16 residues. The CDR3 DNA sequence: TGTGCCAGCAGCCGCGGGGGGACAGGACGTTTGGAGACCCAGTACTTC. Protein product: CASSRGGTGRLETQYF.

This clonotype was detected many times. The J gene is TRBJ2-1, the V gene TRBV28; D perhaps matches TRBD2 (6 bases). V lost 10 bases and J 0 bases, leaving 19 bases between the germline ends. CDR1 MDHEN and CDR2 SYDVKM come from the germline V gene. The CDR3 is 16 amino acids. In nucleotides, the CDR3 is TGTGCCACGGAACCTCCGGGGGTTAGCTCCTACAATGAGCAGTTCTTC. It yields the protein CATEPPGVSSYNEQFF.

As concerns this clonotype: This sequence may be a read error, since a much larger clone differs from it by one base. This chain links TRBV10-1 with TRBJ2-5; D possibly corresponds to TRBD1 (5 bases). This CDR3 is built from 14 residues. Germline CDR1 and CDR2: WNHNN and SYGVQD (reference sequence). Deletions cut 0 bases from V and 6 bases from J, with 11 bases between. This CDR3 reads CASSESNRLQTQYF. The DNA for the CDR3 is TGCGCCAGCAGTGAGTCGAACAGGCTGCAGACCCAGTACTTC.

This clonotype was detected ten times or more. This chain's CDR3 is CASSLGASGRRYEQYF. The CDR3 DNA sequence: TGCGCCAGCAGCTTGGGCGCATCGGGGAGGAGGTACGAGCAGTACTTC. The V gene is TRBV5-1, the J gene TRBJ2-7; D perhaps matches TRBD2 (6 bases). With 0 bases removed from V and 4 bases from J, the gap between germline ends came to 17 bases. Germline V gives CDR1 SGHRS, CDR2 YFSETQ. The CDR3 runs 16 residues.

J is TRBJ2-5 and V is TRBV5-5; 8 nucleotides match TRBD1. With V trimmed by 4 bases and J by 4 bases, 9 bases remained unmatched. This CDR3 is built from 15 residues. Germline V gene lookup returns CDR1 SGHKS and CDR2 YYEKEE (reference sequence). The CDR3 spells CASSRLTGVGETQYF. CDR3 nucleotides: TGTGCCAGCAGCCGGCTGACAGGGGTAGGAGAGACCCAGTACTTC.

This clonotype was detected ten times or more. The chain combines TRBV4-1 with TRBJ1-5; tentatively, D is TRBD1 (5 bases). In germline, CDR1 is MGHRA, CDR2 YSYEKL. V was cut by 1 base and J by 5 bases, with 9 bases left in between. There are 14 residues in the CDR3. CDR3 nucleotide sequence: TGCGCCAGCAGCCAAGTCGGAGGGGATCAGCCCCAGCATTTT. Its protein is CASSQVGGDQPQHF.

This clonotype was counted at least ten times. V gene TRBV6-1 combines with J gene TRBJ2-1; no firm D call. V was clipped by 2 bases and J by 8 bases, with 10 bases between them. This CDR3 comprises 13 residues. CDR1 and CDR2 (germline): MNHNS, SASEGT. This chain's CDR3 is CASSEYRKDEQFF. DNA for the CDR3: TGTGCCAGCAGTGAATATAGGAAAGATGAGCAGTTCTTC.

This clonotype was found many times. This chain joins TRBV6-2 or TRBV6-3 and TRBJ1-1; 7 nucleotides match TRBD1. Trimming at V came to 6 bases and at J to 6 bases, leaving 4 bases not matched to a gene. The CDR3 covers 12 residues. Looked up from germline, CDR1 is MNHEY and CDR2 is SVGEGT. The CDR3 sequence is CASRTGFPEAFF. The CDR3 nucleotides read TGTGCCAGCAGGACAGGGTTCCCTGAAGCTTTCTTT.

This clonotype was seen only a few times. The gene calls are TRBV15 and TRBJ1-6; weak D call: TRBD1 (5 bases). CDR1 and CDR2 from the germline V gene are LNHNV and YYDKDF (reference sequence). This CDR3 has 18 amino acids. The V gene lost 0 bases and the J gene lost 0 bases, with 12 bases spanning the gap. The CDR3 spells CATSRDIRGSSYNSPLHF. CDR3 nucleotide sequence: TGTGCCACCAGCAGAGATATTAGGGGAAGCTCCTATAATTCACCCCTCCACTTT.

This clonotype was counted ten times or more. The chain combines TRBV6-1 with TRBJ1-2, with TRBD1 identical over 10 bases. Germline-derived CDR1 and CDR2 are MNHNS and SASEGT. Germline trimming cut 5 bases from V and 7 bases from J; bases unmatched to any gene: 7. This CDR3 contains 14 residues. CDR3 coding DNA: TGTGCCAGCAGTCCCGGACAGGGGGAAGGTGGCTACACCTTC. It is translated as CASSPGQGEGGYTF.

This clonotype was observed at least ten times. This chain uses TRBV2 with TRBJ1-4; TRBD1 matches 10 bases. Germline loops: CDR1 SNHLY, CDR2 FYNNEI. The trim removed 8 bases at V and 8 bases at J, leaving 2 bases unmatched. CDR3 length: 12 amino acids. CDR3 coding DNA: TGTGCCAGCTCGACAGGGGGCGAAAAACTGTTTTTT. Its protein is CASSTGGEKLFF.

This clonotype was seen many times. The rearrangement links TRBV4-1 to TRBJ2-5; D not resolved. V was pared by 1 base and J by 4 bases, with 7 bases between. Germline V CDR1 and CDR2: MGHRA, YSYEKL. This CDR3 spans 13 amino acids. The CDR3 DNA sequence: TGCGCCAGCAGCCAAGGTCACGGAGAGACCCAGTACTTC. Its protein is CASSQGHGETQYF.

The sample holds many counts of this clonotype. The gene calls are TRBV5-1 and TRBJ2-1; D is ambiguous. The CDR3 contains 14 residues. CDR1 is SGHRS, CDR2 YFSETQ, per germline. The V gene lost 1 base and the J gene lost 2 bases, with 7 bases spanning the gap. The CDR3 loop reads CASSLKQPYNEQFF. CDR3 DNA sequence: TGCGCCAGCAGCTTGAAACAGCCCTACAATGAGCAGTTCTTC.

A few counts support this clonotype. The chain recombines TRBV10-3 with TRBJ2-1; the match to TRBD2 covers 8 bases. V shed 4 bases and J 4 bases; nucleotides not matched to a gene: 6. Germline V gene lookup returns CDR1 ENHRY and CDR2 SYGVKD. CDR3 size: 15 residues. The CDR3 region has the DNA TGTGCCATCAGTGGAGAAACTAGCGGATACAATGAGCAGTTCTTC. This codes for CAISGETSGYNEQFF.

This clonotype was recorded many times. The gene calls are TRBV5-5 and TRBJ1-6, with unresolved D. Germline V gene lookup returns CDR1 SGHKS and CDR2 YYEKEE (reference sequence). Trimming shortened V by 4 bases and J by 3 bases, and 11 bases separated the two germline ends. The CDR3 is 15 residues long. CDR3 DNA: TGTGCCAGCAGCATCTTATGGAGCTATAATTCACCCCTCCACTTT. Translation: CASSILWSYNSPLHF.

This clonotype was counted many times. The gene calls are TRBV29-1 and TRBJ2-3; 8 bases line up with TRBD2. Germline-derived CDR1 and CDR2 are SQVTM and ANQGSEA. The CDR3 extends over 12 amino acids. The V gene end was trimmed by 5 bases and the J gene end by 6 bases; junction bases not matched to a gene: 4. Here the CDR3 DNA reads TGCAGCGTTCGGGGGGGCTGGGATACGCAGTATTTT. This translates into CSVRGGWDTQYF.

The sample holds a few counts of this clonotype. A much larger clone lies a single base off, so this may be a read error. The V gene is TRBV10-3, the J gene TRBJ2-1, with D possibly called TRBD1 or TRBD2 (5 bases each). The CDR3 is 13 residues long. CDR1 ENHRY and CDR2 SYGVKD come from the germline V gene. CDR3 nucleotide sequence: TGTGCCATCAGTGAGGGGACCAACAATGGGCAGTTCTTC. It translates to CAISEGTNNGQFF.

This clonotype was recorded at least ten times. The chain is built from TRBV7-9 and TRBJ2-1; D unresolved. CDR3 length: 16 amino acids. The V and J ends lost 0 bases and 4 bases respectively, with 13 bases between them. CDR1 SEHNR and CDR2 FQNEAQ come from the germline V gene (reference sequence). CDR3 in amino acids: CASSLAPGPGYNEQFF. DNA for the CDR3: TGTGCCAGCAGCTTAGCTCCGGGCCCTGGGTACAATGAGCAGTTCTTC.

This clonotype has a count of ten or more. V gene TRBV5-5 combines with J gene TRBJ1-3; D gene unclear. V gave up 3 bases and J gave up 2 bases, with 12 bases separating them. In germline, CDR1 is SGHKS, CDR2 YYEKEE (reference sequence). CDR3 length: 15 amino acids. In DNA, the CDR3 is TGTGCCAGCAGCTCCGGGTGGCGAGCTGGAAACACCATATATTTT. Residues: CASSSGWRAGNTIYF. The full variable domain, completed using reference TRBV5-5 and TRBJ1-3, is DAGVTQSPTHLIKTRGQQVTLRCSPISGHKSVSWYQQVLGQGPQFIFQYYEKEERGRGNFPDRFSARQFPNYSSELNVNALLLGDSALYLCASSSGWRAGNTIYFGEGSWLTVV.

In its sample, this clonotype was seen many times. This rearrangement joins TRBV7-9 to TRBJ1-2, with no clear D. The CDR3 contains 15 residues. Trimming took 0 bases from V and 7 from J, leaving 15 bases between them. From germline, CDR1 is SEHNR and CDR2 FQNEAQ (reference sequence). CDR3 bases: TGTGCCAGCAGCTTAGCCAGTCTGAGGGCTGGTGGCTACACCTTC. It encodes CASSLASLRAGGYTF.

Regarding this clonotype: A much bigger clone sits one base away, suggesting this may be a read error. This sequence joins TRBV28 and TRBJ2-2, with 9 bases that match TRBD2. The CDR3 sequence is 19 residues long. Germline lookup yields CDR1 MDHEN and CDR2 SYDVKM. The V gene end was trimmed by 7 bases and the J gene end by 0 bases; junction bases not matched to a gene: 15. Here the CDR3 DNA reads TGTGCCAGCACCACCTCATGGGATAGCGGGGGCGCGAACACCGGGGAGCTGTTTTTT. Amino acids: CASTTSWDSGGANTGELFF.

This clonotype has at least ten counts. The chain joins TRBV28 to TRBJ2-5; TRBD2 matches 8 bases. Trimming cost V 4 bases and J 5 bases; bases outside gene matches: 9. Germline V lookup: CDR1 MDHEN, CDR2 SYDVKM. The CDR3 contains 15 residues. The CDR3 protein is CASSYFSGGAETQYF. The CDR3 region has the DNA TGTGCCAGCAGTTACTTTTCCGGGGGGGCTGAGACCCAGTACTTC.

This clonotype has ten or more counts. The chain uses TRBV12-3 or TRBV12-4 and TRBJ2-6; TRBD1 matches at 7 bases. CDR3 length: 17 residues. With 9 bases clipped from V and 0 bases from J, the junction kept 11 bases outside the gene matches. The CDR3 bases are TGTGCCAGACCCGTGGGACAGTCGGCCTCTGGGGCCAACGTCCTGACTTTC. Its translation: CARPVGQSASGANVLTF.